The 15 T cell receptor beta chains reported below all come from one sample, sequenced in a study of control samples from healthy donors and cancer patients. Method: immunoSEQ multiplex PCR; TCRdb's copy keeps in-frame clones and lacks some. The sample lists around 130,000 clones; 85% to 90% were seen once. Sequencing was done on a sample of PBMCs. These receptors were collected from a man in his forties or fifties with head and neck cancer.

The chain recombines TRBV5-1 with TRBJ1-1, with D possibly being TRBD1 (5 bases). The CDR3 runs 14 residues. The ends were cut back, 0 bases at V and 6 bases at J, with 12 bases in the middle. CDR1 and CDR2 (germline): SGHRS, YFSETQ. CDR3 protein: CASSLEGREAEAFF. CDR3 coding DNA: TGCGCCAGCAGCTTGGAGGGCAGGGAGGCTGAAGCTTTCTTT.

This clone has only one observation. This sequence joins TRBV7-9 and TRBJ2-7; 9 bases are shared with TRBD1. With V trimmed by 2 bases and J by 7 bases, 9 bases remained unmatched. Looked up from germline, CDR1 is SEHNR and CDR2 is FQNEAQ (reference sequence). The CDR3 extends over 15 amino acids. The DNA of the CDR3 is TGTGCCAGCAGCTTAAGACAGGGGGTCGTAGAGGAGCAGTACTTC. Translated, it gives CASSLRQGVVEEQYF. Complete variable domain (other parts from reference TRBV7-9 and TRBJ2-7): DTGVSQNPRHKITKRGQNVTFRCDPISEHNRLYWYRQTLGQGPEFLTYFQNEAQLEKSRLLSDRFSAERPKGSFSTLEIQRTEQGDSAMYLCASSLRQGVVEEQYFGPGTRLTVT.

This clone has just one count. The chain is built from TRBV28 and TRBJ1-5, with 9 bases matching TRBD1. The CDR3 spans 15 residues. Germline CDR1 reads MDHEN; CDR2 reads SYDVKM. V gave up 5 bases and J gave up 7 bases; unmatched junction bases: 9. The chain's CDR3 is CASSLGTGYRQPQHF. CDR3 in DNA: TGTGCCAGCAGTCTCGGGACAGGGTATCGCCAGCCCCAGCATTTT.

This chain joins TRBV5-4 and TRBJ2-7; 10 nucleotides line up with TRBD2. Trimming at V came to 4 bases and at J to 3 bases, leaving 4 bases not matched to a gene. The CDR3 sequence is 14 residues long. CDR1 and CDR2 (germline): SGHNT, YYREEE (reference sequence). CDR3 residues: CASSVGTSVYEQYF. CDR3 sequence (DNA): TGTGCCAGCAGCGTCGGGACTAGCGTCTACGAGCAGTACTTC.

Only a few counts were recorded for this clone. The chain combines TRBV5-1 with TRBJ2-3; 9 positions agree with TRBD1. The CDR3 spans 16 residues. The germline CDR1 and CDR2 sequences are SGHRS and YFSETQ. V trimming: 3 bases; J trimming: 6 bases; junction bases outside the gene matches: 11. The CDR3 nucleotides are TGCGCCAGCAGCTATGTTACAGGGGGCGGTTCGGATACGCAGTATTTT. Translated, it gives CASSYVTGGGSDTQYF.

This chain uses TRBV5-8 with TRBJ2-7; D perhaps matches TRBD2 (6 bases). The CDR3 consists of 12 residues. The germline V and J ends were trimmed by 3 bases and 4 bases, with 8 bases remaining between them. CDR1 and CDR2 (germline): SGHTS, YDEGEE. CDR3 bases: TGTGCCAGCAGCTCGGGACTTTACGAGCAGTACTTC. Amino acids: CASSSGLYEQYF.

This clone was recorded only once. The V call is TRBV25-1, the J call TRBJ2-3; 7 bases line up with TRBD1. The V gene's germline CDR1 is MGHDK and CDR2 SYGVNS. The CDR3 has 15 residues. V dropped 3 bases and J dropped 5; count of bases not matched to a gene: 8. CDR3 loop: CASSDRGRGQDTQYF. CDR3 DNA sequence: TGTGCCAGCAGTGATAGGGGGCGAGGGCAAGATACGCAGTATTTT.

This clone was found once. This rearrangement joins TRBV6-5 to TRBJ2-7; 8 nucleotides agree with TRBD2. Germline loops: CDR1 MNHEY, CDR2 SVGAGI. V lost 5 bases, J lost 4 bases, and 10 bases stayed unmatched. The CDR3 sequence is 15 residues long. The CDR3 DNA is TGTGCCAGCAGTAAACCAGCGGGAGCTAGGTACGAGCAGTACTTC. This encodes CASSKPAGARYEQYF.

The chain is built from TRBV24-1 and TRBJ1-3; D is uncertain. From germline, CDR1 is KGHDR and CDR2 SFDVKD. The V end lost 5 bases, the J end lost 3 bases, and 13 bases lay between the germline ends. The CDR3 totals 15 residues. The CDR3 DNA sequence: TGTGCCACCAGTGTTCGCATATCTCATGGAAACACCATATATTTT. Translation: CATSVRISHGNTIYF.

This clone was counted a few times. The gene calls are TRBV5-1 and TRBJ2-1, with 7 bases that match TRBD2. Germline CDR1 and CDR2: SGHRS and YFSETQ. The V segment lost 7 bases and the J segment 10 bases; nucleotides outside the gene matches: 23. CDR3 length: 17 amino acids. The CDR3 sequence: CASRSEGLEKRTREQFF. The CDR3 nucleotides read TGCGCCAGCCGGTCCGAAGGACTAGAAAAAAGAACAAGGGAGCAGTTCTTC. The full variable domain, with the rest looked up from reference TRBV5-1 and TRBJ2-1, is KAGVTQTPRYLIKTRGQQVTLSCSPISGHRSVSWYQQTPGQGLQFLFEYFSETQRNKGNFPGRFSGRQFSNSRSEMNVSTLELGDSALYLCASRSEGLEKRTREQFFGPGTRLTVL.

For this clone: This specimen includes other DNA sequences encoding the same CDR3. The chain employs TRBV28 and TRBJ2-7; D is undetermined. CDR1 MDHEN and CDR2 SYDVKM come from the germline V gene. The CDR3 loop spans 12 amino acids. V dropped 5 bases and J dropped 4 bases, with 9 bases sitting between them. CDR3 protein: CASSLLRYEQYF. In DNA form, the CDR3 reads TGTGCCAGCAGTCTCTTGAGGTACGAGCAGTACTTC.

The genes are TRBV4-2 and TRBJ1-3; D is uncertain. The germline V and J ends were trimmed by 0 bases and 0 bases, with 24 bases remaining between them. The germline V gene encodes CDR1 LGHNA and CDR2 YNFKEQ. The CDR3 contains 21 residues. CDR3 bases: TGTGCCAGCAGCCAAGATCCTTTTGTTGCTCCGGGCTACCTCTCTGGAAACACCATATATTTT. Residues: CASSQDPFVAPGYLSGNTIYF.

This sequence joins TRBV29-1 and TRBJ1-1; tentative D call: TRBD1 (5 bases). This CDR3 comprises 13 residues. CDR1 SQVTM and CDR2 ANQGSEA come from the germline V gene. Trimming removed 2 bases from V and 5 bases from J, with 12 bases in between. CDR3 DNA sequence: TGCAGCGTTGAAACGGGGGAGGCTACTGAAGCTTTCTTT. Its protein is CSVETGEATEAFF.

V is TRBV11-2 and J is TRBJ2-7; D uncertain. V was shortened by 1 base and J by 2 bases, with 12 bases between the two germline ends. The CDR3 has 15 amino acids. Germline CDR1 is SGHAT and CDR2 is FQNNGV. The DNA of the CDR3 is TGTGCCAGCAGCTTAGTTTCCGGTGGGGCCTACGAGCAGTACTTC. As protein: CASSLVSGGAYEQYF. The full variable domain, completed using reference TRBV11-2 and TRBJ2-7, is EAGVAQSPRYKIIEKRQSVAFWCNPISGHATLYWYQQILGQGPKLLIQFQNNGVVDDSQLPKDRFSAERLKGVDSTLKIQPAKLEDSAVYLCASSLVSGGAYEQYFGPGTRLTVT.

Here the CDR3 reads CASSGASGSFYEQYF. CDR3 nucleotide sequence: TGTGCCAGCAGTGGCGCTAGCGGGAGCTTCTACGAGCAGTACTTC. The rearrangement joins TRBV6-4 to TRBJ2-7; 10 nucleotides align to TRBD2. Germline CDR1 and CDR2: MRHNA and SNTAGT. The J segment lost 3 bases and the V segment lost 4 bases, leaving 6 bases of the junction unmatched. The CDR3 is 15 amino acids.